This T cell receptor (beta chain) is drawn from a study of blood T cell repertoires in COVID-19. This CDR3 spans 13 amino acids. CDR1 and CDR2 (germline): SGHRS, YFSETQ. V gave up 5 bases and J gave up 5 bases, with 11 bases separating them. TCRdb's table, derived via immunoSEQ multiplex PCR, lists solely in-frame clones and lacks some. The table lists over 400,000 clones, 70% to 90% of them singletons. The sample was peripheral blood. This chain links TRBV5-1 with TRBJ2-1; D is possibly TRBD1 (5 bases). The clonotype was recovered from a human donor in a cohort sampled during active COVID-19. Written as DNA, the CDR3 is TGCGCCAGCAGTCCAGGGTCGAACAATGAGCAGTTCTTC. Amino acids: CASSPGSNNEQFF.